The 13 T cell receptor beta chains below come from one sample, sequenced in a study of T-cell reconstitution after alpha-beta-depleted transplantation in children. Unique molecular identifiers were incorporated into the prepared TCRbeta library. TCRdb fed the PCR reads into MiXCR, producing one record per CDR3 protein. The data hold 500,000 to 750,000 distinct CDR3 sequences, with 13% observed a single time. Source: PBMCs, mostly from graft donor cells, taken 360 days after TCRalphabeta/CD19-depleted stem cell transplant. All receptors derive from a male patient younger than 18 who had a stem cell transplant for acute myeloid leukemia, so the T cells may come from the graft donor.

This clonotype was seen repeatedly, ten times or more. This chain joins TRBV9 and TRBJ2-7; 9 bases are shared with TRBD2. Germline CDR1 is SGDLS and CDR2 is YYNGEE. The CDR3 is 14 amino acids. V lost 8 bases to trimming and J lost 3 bases; unmatched junction nucleotides: 9. The CDR3 DNA sequence: TGTGCCAGATCGGGGCCTAGCGGGATCTACGAGCAGTACTTC. This sequence encodes CARSGPSGIYEQYF.

The V and J genes are TRBV7-2 and TRBJ2-1; D is ambiguous. Germline CDR1 reads SGHTA; CDR2 reads FQGNSA. This CDR3 spans 13 amino acids. V shed 3 bases and J shed 7 bases, with 10 bases lying between them. The CDR3 nucleotides are TGTGCCAGCAGCTTCTATCTGACTAATGAGCAGTTCTTC. The encoded protein is CASSFYLTNEQFF.

This clonotype was seen a few times. The CDR3 loop is CASSPGLAGESYNEQFF. As DNA, the CDR3 is TGTGCCAGCAGCCCGGGGCTAGCGGGAGAATCCTACAATGAGCAGTTCTTC. This chain uses TRBV11-1 with TRBJ2-1, with 10 bases identical to TRBD2. Germline lookup yields CDR1 SGHAT and CDR2 FQDESV (reference sequence). The CDR3 has 17 residues. V was pared by 5 bases and J by 1 base, with 8 bases of the junction left unmatched. Supplemented by reference TRBV11-1 and TRBJ2-1, the full variable domain reads EAEVAQSPRYKITEKSQAVAFWCDPISGHATLYWYRQILGQGPELLVQFQDESVVDDSQLPKDRFSAERLKGVDSTLKIQPAELGDSAMYLCASSPGLAGESYNEQFFGPGTRLTVL.

This sequence joins TRBV12-3 or TRBV12-4 and TRBJ2-7; TRBD1 is a possible D gene (5 bases). With 6 bases removed from V and 1 base from J, the gap between germline ends came to 13 bases. This CDR3 is built from 14 residues. In nucleotides, the CDR3 is TGTGCCAGCAGCCGCAGGGTACATTCCTACGAGCAGTACTTC. This codes for CASSRRVHSYEQYF.

This clonotype turned up a few times. The chain links TRBV2 to TRBJ2-7; TRBD2 is a possible D gene (6 bases). The CDR3 consists of 14 residues. V shed 3 bases and J shed 3 bases, with 12 bases lying between them. Germline CDR1 and CDR2: SNHLY and FYNNEI. The CDR3 spells CASSDGSGLYEQYF. The DNA of the CDR3 is TGTGCCAGCAGTGATGGTAGCGGCCTCTACGAGCAGTACTTC.

This clonotype was seen more than once but under ten times. The chain employs TRBV29-1 and TRBJ2-7; TRBD2 might be the D (6 bases). Germline-derived CDR1 and CDR2 are SQVTM and ANQGSEA. There are 13 residues in the CDR3. The ends were cut back, 6 bases at V and 3 bases at J, with 15 bases in the middle. CDR3 bases: TGCAGCGTGCGGGGCGGAGTCTACTACGAGCAGTACTTC. Its protein product is CSVRGGVYYEQYF.

Many counts were recorded for this clonotype. The chain joins TRBV5-1 to TRBJ2-7; D call uncertain. Germline-derived CDR1 and CDR2 are SGHRS and YFSETQ. With 5 bases removed from V and 1 base from J, the gap between germline ends came to 16 bases. The CDR3 has 15 residues. The CDR3 bases are TGCGCCAGCAGTACGACGAGGACGGTGTCCTACGAGCAGTACTTC. It specifies CASSTTRTVSYEQYF.

In its sample, this clonotype was seen many times. This chain connects TRBV3-1 to TRBJ2-4, with D possibly TRBD1 on 6 matching bases. Germline CDR1 LGHDT, CDR2 YNNKEL (reference sequence). The CDR3 sequence is 16 residues long. V was clipped by 3 bases and J by 0 bases, with 12 bases between them. CDR3 sequence (DNA): TGTGCCAGCAGCCAGAGGACAGAACTAGCCAAAAACATTCAGTACTTC. Translating it yields CASSQRTELAKNIQYF.

The V call is TRBV15, the J call TRBJ1-4; the D is unclear. Trimming took 0 bases from V and 10 from J, leaving 12 bases between them. This CDR3 is 14 amino acids long. Germline V gives CDR1 LNHNV, CDR2 YYDKDF (reference sequence). As DNA, the CDR3 is TGTGCCACCAGCAGAGATCTGACCGGCGGAAAACTGTTTTTT. As protein: CATSRDLTGGKLFF.

This clonotype came up a few times. The rearrangement uses TRBV7-3 and TRBJ2-1; 10 bases are shared with TRBD2. The CDR3 totals 18 residues. J was trimmed by 4 bases and V by 2 bases; bases with no gene match: 11. CDR1 and CDR2 from the germline V gene are SGHTA and FQGTGA. The CDR3 loop reads CASSLLASGRISYNEQFF. For the CDR3, the DNA is TGTGCCAGCAGCTTATTGGCTAGCGGGAGAATTAGTTACAATGAGCAGTTCTTC. Looking up the rest from reference TRBV7-3 and TRBJ2-1 gives the full variable domain: GAGVSQTPSNKVTEKGKYVELRCDPISGHTALYWYRQSLGQGPEFLIYFQGTGAADDSGLPNDRFFAVRPEGSVSTLKIQRTERGDSAVYLCASSLLASGRISYNEQFFGPGTRLTVL.

In its sample, this clonotype was seen a few times. V usage is TRBV28 and J usage is TRBJ1-5; D ambiguous. Trimming removed 3 bases at V and 3 bases at J, with 9 bases between. CDR1 is MDHEN and CDR2 is SYDVKM in the germline V gene. This CDR3 has 14 residues. The CDR3 is CASSFGRVNQPQHF. CDR3 nucleotides: TGTGCCAGCAGTTTTGGCAGAGTCAATCAGCCCCAGCATTTT.

This clonotype was recorded a few times. The CDR3 loop is CSARRGANYGYTF. CDR3 nucleotides: TGCAGTGCTAGAAGGGGGGCTAACTATGGCTACACCTTC. This rearrangement joins TRBV20-1 to TRBJ1-2; D perhaps matches TRBD1 (6 bases). There are 13 residues in the CDR3. With 2 bases removed from V and 0 bases from J, the gap between germline ends came to 7 bases. Germline lookup yields CDR1 DFQATT and CDR2 SNEGSKA (reference sequence).

This chain links TRBV7-3 with TRBJ2-7; no clear D. In germline, CDR1 is SGHTA, CDR2 FQGTGA. V shed 2 bases and J shed 1 base, with 15 bases lying between them. The CDR3 covers 16 residues. CDR3 amino acids: CASSLVSATGSYEQYF. CDR3 in DNA: TGTGCCAGCAGCTTAGTATCCGCCACCGGGTCCTACGAGCAGTACTTC.